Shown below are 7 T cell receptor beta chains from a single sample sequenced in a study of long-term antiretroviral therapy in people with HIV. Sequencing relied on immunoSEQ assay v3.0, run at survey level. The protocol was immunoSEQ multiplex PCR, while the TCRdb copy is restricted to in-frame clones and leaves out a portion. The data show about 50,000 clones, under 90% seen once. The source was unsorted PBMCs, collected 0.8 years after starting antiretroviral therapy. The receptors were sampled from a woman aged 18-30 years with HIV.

The CDR3 loop is CASSLEGPAGETQYF. CDR3 bases: TGTGCCAGCAGCTTAGAAGGTCCAGCGGGGGAGACCCAGTACTTC. This rearrangement joins TRBV13 to TRBJ2-5; 7 bases agree with TRBD2. Germline CDR1 PRHDT, CDR2 FYEKMQ (reference sequence). With V trimmed by 1 base and J by 5 bases, 7 bases remained unmatched. CDR3 size: 15 residues. Based on the CDR3 plus reference TRBV13 and TRBJ2-5, the full variable domain is AAGVIQSPRHLIKEKRETATLKCYPIPRHDTVYWYQQGPGQDPQFLISFYEKMQSDKGSIPDRFSAQQFSDYHSELNMSSLELGDSALYFCASSLEGPAGETQYFGPGTRLLVL.

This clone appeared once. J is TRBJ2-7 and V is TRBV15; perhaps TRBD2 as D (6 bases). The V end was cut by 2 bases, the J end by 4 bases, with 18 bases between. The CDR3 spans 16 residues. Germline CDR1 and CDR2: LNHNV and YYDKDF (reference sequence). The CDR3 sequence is CATSRPHSGVSYEQYF. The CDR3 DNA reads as TGTGCCACCAGCAGACCTCATTCGGGGGTCAGTTACGAGCAGTACTTC.

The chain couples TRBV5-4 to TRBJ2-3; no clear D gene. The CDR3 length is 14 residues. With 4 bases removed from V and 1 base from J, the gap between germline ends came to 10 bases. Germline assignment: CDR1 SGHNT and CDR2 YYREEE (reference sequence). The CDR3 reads CASSPPVGTDTQYF. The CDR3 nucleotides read TGTGCCAGCAGCCCGCCCGTTGGCACAGATACGCAGTATTTT.

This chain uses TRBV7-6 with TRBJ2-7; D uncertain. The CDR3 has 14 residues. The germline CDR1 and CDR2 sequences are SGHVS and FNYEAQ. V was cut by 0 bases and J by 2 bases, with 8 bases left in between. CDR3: CASSLAGPTYEQYF. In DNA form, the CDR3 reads TGTGCCAGCAGCTTAGCGGGCCCCACCTACGAGCAGTACTTC. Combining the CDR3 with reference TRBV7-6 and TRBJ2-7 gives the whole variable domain GAGVSQSPRYKVTKRGQDVALRCDPISGHVSLYWYRQALGQGPEFLTYFNYEAQQDKSGLPNDRFSAERPEGSISTLTIQRTEQRDSAMYRCASSLAGPTYEQYFGPGTRLTVT.

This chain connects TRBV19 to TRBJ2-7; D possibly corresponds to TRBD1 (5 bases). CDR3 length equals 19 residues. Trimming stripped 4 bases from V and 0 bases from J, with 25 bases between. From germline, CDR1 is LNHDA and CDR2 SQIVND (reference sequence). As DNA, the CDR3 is TGTGCCAGTAGTACATTAGGGTTCGACAGATATAATAGCTCCTACGAGCAGTACTTC. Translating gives CASSTLGFDRYNSSYEQYF.

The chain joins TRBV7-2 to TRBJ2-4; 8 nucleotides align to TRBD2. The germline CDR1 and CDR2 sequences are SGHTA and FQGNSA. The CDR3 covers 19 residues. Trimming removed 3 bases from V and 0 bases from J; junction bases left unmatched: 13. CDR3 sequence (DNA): TGTGCCAGCAGCTTTCTAGCGGGTCCCCGGGGTTTAGCCAAAAACATTCAGTACTTC. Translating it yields CASSFLAGPRGLAKNIQYF.

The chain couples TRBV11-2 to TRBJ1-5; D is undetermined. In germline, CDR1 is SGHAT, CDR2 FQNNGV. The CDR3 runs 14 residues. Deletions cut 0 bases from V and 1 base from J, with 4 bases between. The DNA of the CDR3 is TGTGCCAGCAGCTTAGATGGGAGCAATCAGCCCCAGCATTTT. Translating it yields CASSLDGSNQPQHF.